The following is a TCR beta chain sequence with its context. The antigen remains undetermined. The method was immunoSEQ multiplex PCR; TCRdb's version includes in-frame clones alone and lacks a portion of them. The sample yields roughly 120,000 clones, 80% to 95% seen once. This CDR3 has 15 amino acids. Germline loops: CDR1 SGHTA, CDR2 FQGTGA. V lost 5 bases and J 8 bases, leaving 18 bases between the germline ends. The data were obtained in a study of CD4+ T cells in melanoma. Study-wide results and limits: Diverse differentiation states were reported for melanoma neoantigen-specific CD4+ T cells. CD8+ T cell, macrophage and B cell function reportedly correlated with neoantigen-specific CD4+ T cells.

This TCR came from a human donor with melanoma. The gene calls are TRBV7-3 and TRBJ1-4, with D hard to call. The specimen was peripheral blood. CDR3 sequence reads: CASSPPAKAPEKLFF. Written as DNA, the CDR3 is TGTGCCAGCAGCCCCCCGGCTAAAGCACCCGAAAAACTGTTTTTT.